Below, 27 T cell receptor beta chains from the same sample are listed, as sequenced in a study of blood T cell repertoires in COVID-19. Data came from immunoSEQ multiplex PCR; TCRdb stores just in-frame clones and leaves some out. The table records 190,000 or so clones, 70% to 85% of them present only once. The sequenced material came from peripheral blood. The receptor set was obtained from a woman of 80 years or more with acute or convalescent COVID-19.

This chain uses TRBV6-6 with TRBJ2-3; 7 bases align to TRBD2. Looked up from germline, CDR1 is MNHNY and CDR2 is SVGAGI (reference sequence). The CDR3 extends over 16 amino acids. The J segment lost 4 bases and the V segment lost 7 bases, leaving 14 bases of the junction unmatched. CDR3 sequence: CASTDTAGGSADTQYF. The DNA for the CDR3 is TGTGCCAGCACCGACACCGCCGGGGGGTCGGCAGATACGCAGTATTTT.

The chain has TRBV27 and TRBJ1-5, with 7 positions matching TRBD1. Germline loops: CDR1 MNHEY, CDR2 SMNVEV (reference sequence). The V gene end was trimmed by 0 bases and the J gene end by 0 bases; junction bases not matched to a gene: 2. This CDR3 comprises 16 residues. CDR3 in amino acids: CASSLSAGGSNQPQHF. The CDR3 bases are TGTGCCAGCAGTTTATCGGCAGGGGGTAGCAATCAGCCCCAGCATTTT.

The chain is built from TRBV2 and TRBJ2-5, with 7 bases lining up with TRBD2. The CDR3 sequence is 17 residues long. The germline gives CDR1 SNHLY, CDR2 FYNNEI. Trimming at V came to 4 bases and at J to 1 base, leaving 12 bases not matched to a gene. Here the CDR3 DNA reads TGTGCCAGCAGTGGAGGCCTAGCGGATTACCTCCAAGAGACCCAGTACTTC. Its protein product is CASSGGLADYLQETQYF. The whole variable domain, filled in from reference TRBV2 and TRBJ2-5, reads EPEVTQTPSHQVTQMGQEVILRCVPISNHLYFYWYRQILGQKVEFLVSFYNNEISEKSEIFDDQFSVERPDGSNFTLKIRSTKLEDSAMYFCASSGGLADYLQETQYFGPGTRLLVL.

In nucleotides, the CDR3 is TGCGCCAGCAGCCAAGCCTCGTGGCAGGTGAACACCGGGGAGCTGTTTTTT. Translating it yields CASSQASWQVNTGELFF. The J gene is TRBJ2-2, the V gene TRBV4-3; D unclear. Trimming shortened V by 1 base and J by 1 base, and 13 bases separated the two germline ends. Germline-derived CDR1 and CDR2 are LGHNA and YSLEER. This CDR3 contains 17 residues.

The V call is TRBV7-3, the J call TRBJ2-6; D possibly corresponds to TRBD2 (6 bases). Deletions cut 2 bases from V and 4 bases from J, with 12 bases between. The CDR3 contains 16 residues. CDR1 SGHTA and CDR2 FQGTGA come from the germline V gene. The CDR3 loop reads CASSLGREAGANVLTF. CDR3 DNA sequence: TGTGCCAGCAGCTTAGGAAGGGAGGCCGGGGCCAACGTCCTGACTTTC.

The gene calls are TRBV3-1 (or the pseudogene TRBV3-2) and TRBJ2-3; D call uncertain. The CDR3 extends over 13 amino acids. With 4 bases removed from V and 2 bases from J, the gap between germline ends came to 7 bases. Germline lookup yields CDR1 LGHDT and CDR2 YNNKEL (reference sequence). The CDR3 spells CASSRPLTDTQYF. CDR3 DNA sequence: TGTGCCAGCAGCCGTCCCCTCACAGATACGCAGTATTTT.

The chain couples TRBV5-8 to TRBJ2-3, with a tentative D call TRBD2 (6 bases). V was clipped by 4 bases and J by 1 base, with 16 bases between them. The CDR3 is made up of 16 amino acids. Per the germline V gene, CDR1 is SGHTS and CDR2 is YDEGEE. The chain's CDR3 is CASSPPGALGTDTQYF. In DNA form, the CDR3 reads TGTGCCAGCAGCCCCCCGGGAGCTTTAGGCACAGATACGCAGTATTTT. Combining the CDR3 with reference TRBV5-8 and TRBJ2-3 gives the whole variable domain EAGVTQSPTHLIKTRGQQATLRCSPISGHTSVYWYQQALGLGLQFLLWYDEGEERNRGNFPPRFSGRQFPNYSSELNVNALELEDSALYLCASSPPGALGTDTQYFGPGTRLTVL.

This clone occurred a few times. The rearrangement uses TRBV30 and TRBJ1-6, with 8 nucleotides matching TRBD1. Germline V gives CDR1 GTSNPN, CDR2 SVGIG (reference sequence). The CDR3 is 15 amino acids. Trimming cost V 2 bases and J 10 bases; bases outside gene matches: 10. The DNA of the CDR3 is TGTGCCTGGAGTCCAACCGGGACAGGAAACTCACCCCTCCACTTT. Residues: CAWSPTGTGNSPLHF.

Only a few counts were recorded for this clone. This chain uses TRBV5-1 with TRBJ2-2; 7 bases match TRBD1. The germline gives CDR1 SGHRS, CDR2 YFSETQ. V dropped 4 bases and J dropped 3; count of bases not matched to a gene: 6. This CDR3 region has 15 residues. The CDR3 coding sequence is TGCGCCAGCAGCCCCCGGGACAGATACACCGGGGAGCTGTTTTTT. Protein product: CASSPRDRYTGELFF.

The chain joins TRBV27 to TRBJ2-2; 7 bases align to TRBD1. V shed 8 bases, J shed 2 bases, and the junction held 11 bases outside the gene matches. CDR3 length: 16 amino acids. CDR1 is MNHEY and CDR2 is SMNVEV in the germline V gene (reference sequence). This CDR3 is CASSKGGPVNTGELFF. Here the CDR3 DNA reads TGTGCCAGCTCCAAAGGGGGCCCCGTAAACACCGGGGAGCTGTTTTTT.

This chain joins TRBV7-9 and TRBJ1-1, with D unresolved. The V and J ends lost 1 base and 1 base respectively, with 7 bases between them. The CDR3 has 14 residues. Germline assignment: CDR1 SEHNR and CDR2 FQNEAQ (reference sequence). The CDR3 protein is CASSLETPNTEAFF. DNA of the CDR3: TGTGCCAGCAGCTTAGAGACACCGAACACTGAAGCTTTCTTT.

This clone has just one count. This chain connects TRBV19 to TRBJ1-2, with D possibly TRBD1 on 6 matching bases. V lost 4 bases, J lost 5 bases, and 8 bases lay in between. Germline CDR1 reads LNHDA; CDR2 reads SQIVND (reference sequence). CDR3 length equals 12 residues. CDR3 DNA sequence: TGTGCCAGTAGTACCACAGGGTATGGCTACACCTTC. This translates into CASSTTGYGYTF.

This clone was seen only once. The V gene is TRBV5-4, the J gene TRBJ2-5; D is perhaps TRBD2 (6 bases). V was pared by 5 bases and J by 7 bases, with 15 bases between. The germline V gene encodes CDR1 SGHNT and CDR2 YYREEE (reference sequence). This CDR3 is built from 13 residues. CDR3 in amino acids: CASRRTEEGTQYF. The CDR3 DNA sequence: TGTGCCAGCAGACGAACAGAGGAGGGGACCCAGTACTTC.

This CDR3 reads CASSIGEMNTEAFF. CDR3 bases: TGTGCCAGTAGTATAGGCGAAATGAACACTGAAGCTTTCTTT. This sequence joins TRBV19 and TRBJ1-1, with D uncertain. V shed 1 base and J shed 0 bases, with 6 bases lying between them. Germline-derived CDR1 and CDR2 are LNHDA and SQIVND (reference sequence). The CDR3 is 14 residues long.

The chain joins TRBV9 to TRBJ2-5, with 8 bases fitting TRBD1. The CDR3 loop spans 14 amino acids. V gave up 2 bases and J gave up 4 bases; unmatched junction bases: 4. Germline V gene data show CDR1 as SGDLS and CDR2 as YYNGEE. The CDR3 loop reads CASSVGGTGETQYF. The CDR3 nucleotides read TGTGCCAGCAGCGTTGGGGGGACAGGAGAGACCCAGTACTTC.

This CDR3 reads CASSLSDRVSPLHF. CDR3 bases: TGTGCCAGCAGTTTATCGGACAGGGTTTCACCCCTCCACTTT. This chain uses TRBV6-5 with TRBJ1-6; 8 bases agree with TRBD1. Germline V gives CDR1 MNHEY, CDR2 SVGAGI. J was trimmed by 9 bases and V by 4 bases; bases with no gene match: 5. The CDR3 spans 14 residues.

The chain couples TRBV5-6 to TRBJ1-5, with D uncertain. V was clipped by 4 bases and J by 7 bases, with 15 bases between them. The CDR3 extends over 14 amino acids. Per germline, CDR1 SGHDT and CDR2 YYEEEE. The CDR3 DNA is TGTGCCAGCAGCCCGGGAGGGCGAGGACAGCCCCAGCATTTT. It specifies CASSPGGRGQPQHF.

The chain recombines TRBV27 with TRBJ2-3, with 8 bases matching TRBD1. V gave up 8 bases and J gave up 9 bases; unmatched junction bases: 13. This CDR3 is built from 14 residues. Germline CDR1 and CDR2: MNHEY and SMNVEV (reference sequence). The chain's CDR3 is CASARGRSFGTQYF. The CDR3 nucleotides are TGTGCCAGCGCCAGGGGGCGGTCTTTCGGCACGCAGTATTTT.

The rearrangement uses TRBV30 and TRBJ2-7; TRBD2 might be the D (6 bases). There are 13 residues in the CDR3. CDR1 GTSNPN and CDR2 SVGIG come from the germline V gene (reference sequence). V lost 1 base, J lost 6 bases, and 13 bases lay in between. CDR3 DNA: TGTGCCTGGAGTGCGGGAGACGTTGGCGAGCAGTACTTC. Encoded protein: CAWSAGDVGEQYF.

The CDR3 coding sequence is TGTGCTAGTGGTCCCTTCGGGGCAGATACGCAGTATTTT. It specifies CASGPFGADTQYF. The rearrangement links TRBV12-5 to TRBJ2-3, with a possible D match to TRBD2 (5 bases). This CDR3 region has 13 residues. Germline lookup yields CDR1 LGHNT and CDR2 FRNRAP. Trimming took 5 bases from V and 4 from J, leaving 10 bases between them.

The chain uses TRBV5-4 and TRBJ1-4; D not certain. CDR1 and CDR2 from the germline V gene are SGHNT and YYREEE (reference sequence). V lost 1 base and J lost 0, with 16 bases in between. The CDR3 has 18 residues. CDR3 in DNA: TGTGCCAGCAGCTTGAGGTTAGGACGGACTGCAACTAATGAAAAACTGTTTTTT. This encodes CASSLRLGRTATNEKLFF.

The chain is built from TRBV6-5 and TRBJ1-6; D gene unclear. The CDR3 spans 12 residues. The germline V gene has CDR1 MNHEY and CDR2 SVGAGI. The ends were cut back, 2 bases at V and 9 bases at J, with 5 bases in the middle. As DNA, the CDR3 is TGTGCCAGCAGTTACGCGGGTTCACCCCTCCACTTT. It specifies CASSYAGSPLHF.

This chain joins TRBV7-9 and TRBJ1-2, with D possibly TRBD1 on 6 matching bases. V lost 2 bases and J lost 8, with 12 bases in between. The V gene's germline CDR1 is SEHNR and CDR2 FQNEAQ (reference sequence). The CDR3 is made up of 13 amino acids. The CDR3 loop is CASSLTGRGGYTF. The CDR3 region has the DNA TGTGCCAGCAGCTTAACAGGGAGAGGGGGCTACACCTTC.

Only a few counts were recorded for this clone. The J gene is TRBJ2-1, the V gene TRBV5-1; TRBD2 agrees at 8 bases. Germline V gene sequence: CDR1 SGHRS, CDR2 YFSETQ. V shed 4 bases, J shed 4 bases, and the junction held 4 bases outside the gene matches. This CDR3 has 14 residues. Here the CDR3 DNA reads TGCGCCAGCAGCGTTGGGACTAGTTACAATGAGCAGTTCTTC. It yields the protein CASSVGTSYNEQFF.

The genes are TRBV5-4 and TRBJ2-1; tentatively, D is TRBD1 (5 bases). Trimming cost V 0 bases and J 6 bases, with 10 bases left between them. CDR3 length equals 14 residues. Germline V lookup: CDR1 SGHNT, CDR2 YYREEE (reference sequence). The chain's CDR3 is CASSLGQGSNEQFF. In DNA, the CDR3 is TGTGCCAGCAGCTTGGGGCAGGGCTCCAATGAGCAGTTCTTC.

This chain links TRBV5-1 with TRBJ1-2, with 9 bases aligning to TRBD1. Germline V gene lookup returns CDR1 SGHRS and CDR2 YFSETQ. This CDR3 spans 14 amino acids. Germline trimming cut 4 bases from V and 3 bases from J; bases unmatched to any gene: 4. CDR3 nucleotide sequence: TGCGCCAGCAGCACACAGGGGGCGGACTATGGCTACACCTTC. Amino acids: CASSTQGADYGYTF.

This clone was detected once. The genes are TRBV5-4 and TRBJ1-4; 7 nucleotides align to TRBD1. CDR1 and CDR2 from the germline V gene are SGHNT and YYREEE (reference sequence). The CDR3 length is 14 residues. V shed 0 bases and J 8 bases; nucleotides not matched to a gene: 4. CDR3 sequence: CASSLDRGHEKLFF. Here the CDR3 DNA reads TGTGCCAGCAGCTTGGACAGGGGCCACGAAAAACTGTTTTTT.